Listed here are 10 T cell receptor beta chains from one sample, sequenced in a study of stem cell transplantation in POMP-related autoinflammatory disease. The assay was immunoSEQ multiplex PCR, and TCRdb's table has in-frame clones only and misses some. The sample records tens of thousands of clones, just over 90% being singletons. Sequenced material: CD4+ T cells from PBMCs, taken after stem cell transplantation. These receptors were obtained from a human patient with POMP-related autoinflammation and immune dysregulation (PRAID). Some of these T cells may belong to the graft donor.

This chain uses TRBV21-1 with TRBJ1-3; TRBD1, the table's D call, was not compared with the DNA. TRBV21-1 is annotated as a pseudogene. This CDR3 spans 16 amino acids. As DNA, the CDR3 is TGTGCCAGCAGCAAAGCGTACAGGGAGTCTGGAAACACCATATATTTT. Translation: CASSKAYRESGNTIYF.

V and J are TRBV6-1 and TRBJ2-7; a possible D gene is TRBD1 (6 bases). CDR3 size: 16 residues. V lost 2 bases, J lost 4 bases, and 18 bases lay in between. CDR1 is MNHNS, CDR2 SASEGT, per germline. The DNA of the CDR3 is TGTGCCAGCAGTGAACCAGGGACACGGCGCCCTTACGAGCAGTACGTC. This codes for CASSEPGTRRPYEQYV.

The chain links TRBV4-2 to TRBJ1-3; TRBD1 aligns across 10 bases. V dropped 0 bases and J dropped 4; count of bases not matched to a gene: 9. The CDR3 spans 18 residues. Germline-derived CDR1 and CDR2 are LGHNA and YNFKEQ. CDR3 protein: CASSQDGGTGAMGNTIYF. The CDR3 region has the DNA TGTGCCAGCAGCCAAGATGGGGGGACAGGGGCGATGGGAAACACCATATATTTT.

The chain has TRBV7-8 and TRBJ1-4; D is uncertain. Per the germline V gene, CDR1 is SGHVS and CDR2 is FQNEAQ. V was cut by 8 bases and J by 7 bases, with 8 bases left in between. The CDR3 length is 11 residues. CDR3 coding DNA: TGTGCCAGCGGGGAAGGTGAAAAACTGTTTTTT. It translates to CASGEGEKLFF.

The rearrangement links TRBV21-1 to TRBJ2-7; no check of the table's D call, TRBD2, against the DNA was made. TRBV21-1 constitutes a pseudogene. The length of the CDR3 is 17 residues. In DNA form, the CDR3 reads TGTGCCAGCAGCAAAGTCGGAGGGGAAAGGGTATCCTACGAGCAGTACGTC. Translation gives CASSKVGGERVSYEQYV.

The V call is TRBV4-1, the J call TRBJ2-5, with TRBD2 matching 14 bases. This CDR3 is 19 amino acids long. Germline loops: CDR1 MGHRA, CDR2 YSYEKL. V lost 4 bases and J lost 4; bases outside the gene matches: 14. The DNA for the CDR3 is TGCGCCAGCAGCCGAAACCCGGGACTAGCGGGGGCCCGCCGAGAGACCCAGTACTTC. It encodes CASSRNPGLAGARRETQYF.

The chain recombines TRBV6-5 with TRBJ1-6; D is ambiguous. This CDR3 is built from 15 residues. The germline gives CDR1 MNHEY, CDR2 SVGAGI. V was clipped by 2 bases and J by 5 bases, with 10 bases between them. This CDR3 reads CASSYRRTNNSPLHF. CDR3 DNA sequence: TGTGCCAGCAGTTACCGCCGGACCAATAATTCACCCCTCCACTTT.

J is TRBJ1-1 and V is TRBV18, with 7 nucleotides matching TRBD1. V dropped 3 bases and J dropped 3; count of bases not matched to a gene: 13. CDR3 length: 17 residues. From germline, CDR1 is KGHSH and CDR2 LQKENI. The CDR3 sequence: CASSPATGGQLYTEAFF. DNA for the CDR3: TGTGCCAGCTCACCTGCGACGGGGGGACAGTTATACACTGAAGCTTTCTTT. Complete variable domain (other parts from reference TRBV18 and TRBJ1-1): NAGVMQNPRHLVRRRGQEARLRCSPMKGHSHVYWYRQLPEEGLKFMVYLQKENIIDESGMPKERFSAEFPKEGPSILRIQQVVRGDSAAYFCASSPATGGQLYTEAFFGQGTRLTVV.

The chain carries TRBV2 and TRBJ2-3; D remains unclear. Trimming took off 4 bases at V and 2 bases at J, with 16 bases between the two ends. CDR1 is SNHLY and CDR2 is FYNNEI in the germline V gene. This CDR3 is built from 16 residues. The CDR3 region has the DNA TGTGCCAGCAGTGGCCCCCAGAGCACTAACACAGATACGCAGTATTTT. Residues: CASSGPQSTNTDTQYF. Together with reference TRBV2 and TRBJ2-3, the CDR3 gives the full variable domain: EPEVTQTPSHQVTQMGQEVILRCVPISNHLYFYWYRQILGQKVEFLVSFYNNEISEKSEIFDDQFSVERPDGSNFTLKIRSTKLEDSAMYFCASSGPQSTNTDTQYFGPGTRLTVL.

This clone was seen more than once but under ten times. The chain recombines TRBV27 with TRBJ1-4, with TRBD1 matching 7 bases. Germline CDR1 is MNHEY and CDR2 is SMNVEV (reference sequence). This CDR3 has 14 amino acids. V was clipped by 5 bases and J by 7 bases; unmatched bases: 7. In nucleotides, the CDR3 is TGTGCCAGCAGTGGGACAGCCATTACTGAAAAACTGTTTTTT. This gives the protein CASSGTAITEKLFF.